This passage covers 30 T cell receptor beta chains from one sample sequenced in a study of T cell responses to AZD1222 COVID-19 vaccine. The data were produced by immunoSEQ multiplex PCR, yet TCRdb's version contains in-frame clones alone and is incomplete. The sample records over 60,000 clones, around nine tenths being singletons. The sample in question was peripheral blood, obtained on day 0 of AZD1222 vaccination. The receptors were gathered from an adult in good health.

The chain combines TRBV19 with TRBJ1-3; D is unresolved. The CDR3 extends over 14 amino acids. Germline-derived CDR1 and CDR2 are LNHDA and SQIVND (reference sequence). The ends were cut back, 9 bases at V and 8 bases at J, with 20 bases in the middle. In DNA form, the CDR3 reads TGTGCCAGCAATCCACGGTCAGCCCGGCACACCATATATTTT. The encoded protein is CASNPRSARHTIYF.

The CDR3 protein is CASGSSGQGEGYTF. The CDR3, as DNA: TGTGCCAGCGGGTCTTCGGGACAGGGAGAAGGCTACACCTTC. The chain couples TRBV7-9 to TRBJ1-2, with 9 bases that match TRBD1. The CDR3 is 14 amino acids. V trimming: 8 bases; J trimming: 8 bases; junction bases outside the gene matches: 12. From germline, CDR1 is SEHNR and CDR2 FQNEAQ (reference sequence).

V usage is TRBV12-3 or TRBV12-4 and J usage is TRBJ2-3; no firm D call. Trimming took 7 bases from V and 6 from J, leaving 11 bases between them. The CDR3 sequence is 12 residues long. CDR3 region: CASNSGLDTQYF. The CDR3 bases are TGTGCCAGCAACTCCGGCCTGGATACGCAGTATTTT.

The chain recombines TRBV4-3 with TRBJ1-3; possibly TRBD1 for D (5 bases). This CDR3 is 19 amino acids long. The V end lost 0 bases, the J end lost 4 bases, and 22 bases lay between the germline ends. From germline, CDR1 is LGHNA and CDR2 YSLEER. CDR3 coding DNA: TGCGCCAGCAGCCAAGAGCGGTCCTTTTTGGGGACCCTAGGAAACACCATATATTTT. Translation: CASSQERSFLGTLGNTIYF.

This clone was found once. The genes are TRBV29-1 and TRBJ1-1; 9 nucleotides align to TRBD1. Germline assignment: CDR1 SQVTM and CDR2 ANQGSEA. The CDR3 extends over 13 amino acids. With 7 bases clipped from V and 5 bases from J, the junction kept 8 bases outside the gene matches. The CDR3 region is CSAGDRGSTEAFF. CDR3 nucleotides: TGCAGCGCCGGCGACAGGGGGTCGACTGAAGCTTTCTTT. The whole variable domain, remainder taken from reference TRBV29-1 and TRBJ1-1, is SAVISQKPSRDICQRGTSLTIQCQVDSQVTMMFWYRQQPGQSLTLIATANQGSEATYESGFVIDKFPISRPNLTFSTLTVSNMSPEDSSIYLCSAGDRGSTEAFFGQGTRLTVV.

The chain uses TRBV7-3 and TRBJ2-5; D not resolved. There are 14 residues in the CDR3. Germline-derived CDR1 and CDR2 are SGHTA and FQGTGA. V was clipped by 3 bases and J by 7 bases, with 15 bases between them. The CDR3 sequence is CASSLYSSSGTQYF. The CDR3, as DNA: TGTGCCAGCAGCTTGTATTCTAGTTCGGGGACCCAGTACTTC. The full variable domain, with the rest looked up from reference TRBV7-3 and TRBJ2-5, is GAGVSQTPSNKVTEKGKYVELRCDPISGHTALYWYRQSLGQGPEFLIYFQGTGAADDSGLPNDRFFAVRPEGSVSTLKIQRTERGDSAVYLCASSLYSSSGTQYFGPGTRLLVL.

CDR3 loop: CASSQVPSGGDTQYF. The DNA for the CDR3 is TGCGCCAGCAGCCAAGTGCCTAGCGGGGGAGATACGCAGTATTTT. The chain carries TRBV4-1 and TRBJ2-3; the match to TRBD2 covers 10 bases. V shed 1 base, J shed 5 bases, and the junction held 3 bases outside the gene matches. The V gene's germline CDR1 is MGHRA and CDR2 YSYEKL. CDR3 length: 15 amino acids.

The gene calls are TRBV30 and TRBJ2-5; D remains unclear. The CDR3 runs 14 residues. Germline V gene sequence: CDR1 GTSNPN, CDR2 SVGIG (reference sequence). Trimming removed 0 bases at V and 1 base at J, with 9 bases between. CDR3 amino acids: CAWSVGTGQETQYF. The CDR3 nucleotides read TGTGCCTGGAGTGTAGGCACCGGCCAAGAGACCCAGTACTTC.

The J gene is TRBJ1-1, the V gene TRBV7-6; 9 bases map to TRBD1. The CDR3 has 15 amino acids. V was pared by 5 bases and J by 3 bases, with 7 bases of the junction left unmatched. Germline CDR1 is SGHVS and CDR2 is FNYEAQ. The DNA of the CDR3 is TGTGCCAGCAGCCCAAGACGGACAGGGGACACTGAAGCTTTCTTT. Residues: CASSPRRTGDTEAFF.

The rearrangement joins TRBV28 to TRBJ2-5; D unclear. The length of the CDR3 is 16 residues. The ends were cut back, 0 bases at V and 5 bases at J, with 16 bases in the middle. Germline loops: CDR1 MDHEN, CDR2 SYDVKM. The CDR3 DNA reads TGTGCCAGCAGTTTATGGAGTCAGCCCCAACGGGAGACCCAGTACTTC. Translation: CASSLWSQPQRETQYF.

The chain recombines TRBV6-6 with TRBJ1-2; the match to TRBD1 covers 8 bases. This CDR3 contains 13 residues. The V segment lost 4 bases and the J segment 3 bases; nucleotides outside the gene matches: 1. Per germline, CDR1 MNHNY and CDR2 SVGAGI (reference sequence). The CDR3 coding sequence is TGTGCCAGCAGTTTGACAGGGGACTATGGCTACACCTTC. Translation gives CASSLTGDYGYTF.

The chain has TRBV14 and TRBJ1-5; unclear D gene. Germline assignment: CDR1 SGHDN and CDR2 FVKESK. The germline V and J ends were trimmed by 4 bases and 5 bases, with 12 bases remaining between them. CDR3 length: 14 residues. The DNA for the CDR3 is TGTGCCAGCAGCCCTACCGGTACAGATCAGCCCCAGCATTTT. Translating gives CASSPTGTDQPQHF.

The rearrangement uses TRBV5-1 and TRBJ1-1, with D unresolved. V gave up 4 bases and J gave up 1 base, with 8 bases separating them. Germline CDR1 and CDR2: SGHRS and YFSETQ. CDR3 length: 13 amino acids. In nucleotides, the CDR3 is TGCGCCAGCAGCCCCCCGGGGAACACTGAAGCTTTCTTT. Amino acid sequence: CASSPPGNTEAFF.

The rearrangement uses TRBV14 and TRBJ1-1; D remains unclear. The V end was cut by 0 bases, the J end by 10 bases, with 12 bases between. Germline loops: CDR1 SGHDN, CDR2 FVKESK. This CDR3 is built from 13 residues. CDR3 in amino acids: CASSQDLRGGAFF. The CDR3 DNA reads as TGTGCCAGCAGCCAAGATCTGCGGGGAGGAGCTTTCTTT.

CDR3 DNA sequence: TGCGCCAGCAGCTTCACGACAGGGTTTAGTGGCTACACCTTC. Protein product: CASSFTTGFSGYTF. The V call is TRBV5-1, the J call TRBJ1-2, with TRBD1 matching over 7 bases. The CDR3 is 14 amino acids. V shed 2 bases and J 7 bases; nucleotides not matched to a gene: 8. The germline V gene encodes CDR1 SGHRS and CDR2 YFSETQ.

CDR3 bases: TGTGCCAGCGGGACAGCTGGGGCCAACGTCCTGACTTTC. This translates into CASGTAGANVLTF. This rearrangement joins TRBV9 to TRBJ2-6, with 7 positions matching TRBD1. Trimming at V came to 7 bases and at J to 2 bases, leaving 0 bases not matched to a gene. The CDR3 sequence is 13 residues long. Germline V gene sequence: CDR1 SGDLS, CDR2 YYNGEE.

This sequence joins TRBV25-1 and TRBJ2-6; 9 positions match TRBD1. Per the germline V gene, CDR1 is MGHDK and CDR2 is SYGVNS. This CDR3 is 16 amino acids long. V lost 4 bases to trimming and J lost 4 bases; unmatched junction nucleotides: 5. DNA of the CDR3: TGTGCCAGCAGTGCCAACAGGGGGCCCGGGGCCAACGTCCTGACTTTC. Translated: CASSANRGPGANVLTF. The full variable domain, with the rest looked up from reference TRBV25-1 and TRBJ2-6, is EADIYQTPRYLVIGTGKKITLECSQTMGHDKMYWYQQDPGMELHLIHYSYGVNSTEKGDLSSESTVSRIRTEHFPLTLESARPSHTSQYLCASSANRGPGANVLTFGAGSRLTVL.

This rearrangement joins TRBV19 to TRBJ1-1, with 9 bases matching TRBD1. Germline CDR1 and CDR2: LNHDA and SQIVND (reference sequence). With V trimmed by 7 bases and J by 3 bases, 3 bases remained unmatched. This CDR3 has 13 amino acids. Here the CDR3 reads CASKDRGYTEAFF. CDR3 coding DNA: TGTGCCAGTAAAGACAGGGGGTACACTGAAGCTTTCTTT.

V and J are TRBV5-6 and TRBJ2-2; D uncertain. Germline-derived CDR1 and CDR2 are SGHDT and YYEEEE. Trimming removed 4 bases from V and 6 bases from J, with 13 bases in between. This CDR3 is built from 14 residues. The CDR3 DNA reads TGTGCCAGCAGCCCGAGTCTTGGAGCCGGGGAGCTGTTTTTT. Amino acids: CASSPSLGAGELFF.

The chain has TRBV5-1 and TRBJ1-1; D is unclear. CDR3 length: 15 amino acids. The germline V gene encodes CDR1 SGHRS and CDR2 YFSETQ. Trimming took off 4 bases at V and 0 bases at J, with 13 bases between the two ends. CDR3 DNA: TGCGCCAGCAGCCCAAGAACGACCATGAACACTGAAGCTTTCTTT. This gives the protein CASSPRTTMNTEAFF.

The rearrangement uses TRBV19 and TRBJ2-1, with 11 bases fitting TRBD1. The V segment lost 5 bases and the J segment 2 bases; nucleotides outside the gene matches: 8. This CDR3 is 17 amino acids long. The V gene's germline CDR1 is LNHDA and CDR2 SQIVND (reference sequence). This CDR3 reads CASSATGTGGTYNEQFF. DNA for the CDR3: TGTGCCAGTAGTGCGACTGGGACAGGGGGGACCTACAATGAGCAGTTCTTC.

Here the CDR3 DNA reads TGCGCCAGCAGTCTAATCCGGGAAAGCACTGAAGCTTTCTTT. This codes for CASSLIRESTEAFF. This rearrangement joins TRBV5-1 to TRBJ1-1; no firm D call. Trimming left V 5 bases short and J 4 bases short, with 15 bases between. This CDR3 region has 14 residues. In germline, CDR1 is SGHRS, CDR2 YFSETQ.

This clone was picked up one time. The chain couples TRBV19 to TRBJ2-1; TRBD1 agrees at 7 bases. CDR3 length equals 13 residues. Germline V gene lookup returns CDR1 LNHDA and CDR2 SQIVND (reference sequence). V shed 7 bases, J shed 6 bases, and the junction held 6 bases outside the gene matches. Here the CDR3 reads CASNHRDSNEQFF. DNA for the CDR3: TGTGCCAGTAATCACCGGGACAGCAATGAGCAGTTCTTC. The full variable domain, rest sourced from reference TRBV19 and TRBJ2-1, is DGGITQSPKYLFRKEGQNVTLSCEQNLNHDAMYWYRQDPGQGLRLIYYSQIVNDFQKGDIAEGYSVSREKKESFPLTVTSAQKNPTAFYLCASNHRDSNEQFFGPGTRLTVL.

The CDR3 reads CASSVGGMNTEAFF. The DNA of the CDR3 is TGTGCCAGCAGCGTAGGCGGCATGAACACTGAAGCTTTCTTT. The J gene is TRBJ1-1, the V gene TRBV9; D uncertain. The germline V and J ends were trimmed by 0 bases and 0 bases, with 6 bases remaining between them. The germline V gene encodes CDR1 SGDLS and CDR2 YYNGEE. The CDR3 contains 14 residues. Complete variable domain (other parts from reference TRBV9 and TRBJ1-1): DSGVTQTPKHLITATGQRVTLRCSPRSGDLSVYWYQQSLDQGLQFLIQYYNGEERAKGNILERFSAQQFPDLHSELNLSSLELGDSALYFCASSVGGMNTEAFFGQGTRLTVV.

The chain is built from TRBV11-2 and TRBJ2-1; TRBD2 agrees at 8 bases. With 3 bases clipped from V and 4 bases from J, the junction kept 5 bases outside the gene matches. The CDR3 is 15 residues long. Germline V lookup: CDR1 SGHAT, CDR2 FQNNGV. CDR3 in DNA: TGTGCCAGCAGCTTTAGAGGGACTAGGTACAATGAGCAGTTCTTC. Protein product: CASSFRGTRYNEQFF. Drawing the rest from reference TRBV11-2 and TRBJ2-1, the complete variable domain is EAGVAQSPRYKIIEKRQSVAFWCNPISGHATLYWYQQILGQGPKLLIQFQNNGVVDDSQLPKDRFSAERLKGVDSTLKIQPAKLEDSAVYLCASSFRGTRYNEQFFGPGTRLTVL.

The chain is built from TRBV10-3 and TRBJ2-3; weak D call: TRBD2 (6 bases). CDR3 length: 15 amino acids. CDR1 and CDR2 (germline): ENHRY, SYGVKD. V lost 0 bases to trimming and J lost 6 bases, with 13 bases between them. The CDR3 sequence: CAISESRGAGDTQYF. In nucleotides, the CDR3 is TGTGCCATCAGTGAGTCACGGGGCGCGGGGGATACGCAGTATTTT.

CDR3 protein: CASSRGQPNSPLHF. The CDR3 coding sequence is TGTGCCAGCAGCCGAGGACAGCCAAATTCACCCCTCCACTTT. The rearrangement joins TRBV7-8 to TRBJ1-6, with D perhaps TRBD1 (6 bases). V was pared by 5 bases and J by 7 bases, with 12 bases between. CDR3 length equals 14 residues. Germline CDR1 and CDR2: SGHVS and FQNEAQ.

This clone was seen just once. This chain links TRBV19 with TRBJ1-6; 10 bases line up with TRBD1. Looked up from germline, CDR1 is LNHDA and CDR2 is SQIVND (reference sequence). The CDR3 totals 18 residues. Germline trimming cut 5 bases from V and 4 bases from J; bases unmatched to any gene: 11. The CDR3: CASSWTGTGVTYNSPLHF. In DNA form, the CDR3 reads TGTGCCAGTAGTTGGACCGGGACAGGGGTTACTTATAATTCACCCCTCCACTTT.

V gene TRBV4-1 combines with J gene TRBJ1-1; possible D gene TRBD1, 5 bases. Germline loops: CDR1 MGHRA, CDR2 YSYEKL. This CDR3 region has 16 residues. V dropped 4 bases and J dropped 5 bases, with 20 bases sitting between them. CDR3 nucleotide sequence: TGCGCCAGCAGCCGGATGAGAGGAGTGGGGGAAACTGAAGCTTTCTTT. It codes for CASSRMRGVGETEAFF.

The chain recombines TRBV7-2 with TRBJ1-4; TRBD1 matches 8 bases. The germline V gene encodes CDR1 SGHTA and CDR2 FQGNSA. Trimming cost V 5 bases and J 6 bases; bases outside gene matches: 8. The CDR3 loop spans 15 amino acids. The CDR3 reads CASSPLTGEDEKLFF. The CDR3 DNA sequence: TGTGCCAGCAGCCCCTTGACAGGGGAAGATGAAAAACTGTTTTTT. Filled out from reference TRBV7-2 and TRBJ1-4, the complete variable domain reads GAGVSQSPSNKVTEKGKDVELRCDPISGHTALYWYRQSLGQGLEFLIYFQGNSAPDKSGLPSDRFSAERTGGSVSTLTIQRTQQEDSAVYLCASSPLTGEDEKLFFGSGTQLSVL.